The rows below give T cell receptor beta chains drawn from one sample of a study of T cells after yellow fever vaccination. Using its own MiXCR run on the 5' RACE reads, TCRdb lists one record per CDR3 protein. The sample consists of around 230,000 distinct CDR3 sequences, 6% to 8% of them appearing once. The material was CD4+ T cells sorted from PBMCs, obtained on the day of the yellow fever booster vaccination. The receptors were sampled from a man aged 25-45 years who received the YFV17D yellow fever vaccine. Each CDR3 is given with its conserved first and last residue. The order of the fields is CDR3 protein, CDR3 DNA, V gene, J gene, clone size, D gene. D genes are given only for firm matches. Expanded clones get a size class; other rows say once, few or many, or leave the size out.

CDR3: CASSEVRGRLEGYTF
DNA: TGTGCCAGCAGTGAAGTAAGGGGGCGATTAGAAGGCTACACCTTC
V: TRBV25-1
J: TRBJ1-2
size: many
D: TRBD1

CDR3: CASSLEGGGEQFF
DNA: TGTGCCAGCAGTTTAGAAGGTGGCGGTGAGCAGTTCTTC
V: TRBV12-3/TRBV12-4
J: TRBJ2-1
size: many
D: -

CDR3: CSADSGRGADTQYF
DNA: TGCAGTGCTGATAGCGGGAGGGGGGCAGATACGCAGTATTTT
V: TRBV20-1
J: TRBJ2-3
size: -
D: TRBD2

CDR3: CSARKGQATTETQYF
DNA: TGCAGTGCTAGAAAGGGACAGGCGACTACGGAGACCCAGTACTTC
V: TRBV20-1
J: TRBJ2-5
size: many
D: TRBD1

CDR3: CATSDRTGSSYNEQFF
DNA: TGTGCCACCAGTGACCGTACAGGGAGCTCCTACAATGAGCAGTTCTTC
V: TRBV24-1
J: TRBJ2-1
size: many
D: -

CDR3: CASSWGEGLEGYTF
DNA: TGTGCCAGCAGCTGGGGGGAAGGCCTGGAGGGCTACACCTTC
V: TRBV7-9
J: TRBJ1-2
size: many
D: -

CDR3: CSARGSTSSYEQYF
DNA: TGCAGTGCTAGAGGCTCGACGAGCTCCTACGAGCAGTACTTC
V: TRBV20-1
J: TRBJ2-7
size: -
D: -

CDR3: CASSIRSNEQFF
DNA: TGTGCCAGTAGTATACGGTCTAATGAGCAGTTCTTC
V: TRBV19
J: TRBJ2-1
size: many
D: -

CDR3: CSALAGGPEDTQYF
DNA: TGCAGCGCCCTAGCGGGAGGGCCTGAAGATACGCAGTATTTT
V: TRBV29-1
J: TRBJ2-3
size: few
D: TRBD2

CDR3: CASSSTAYGTEAFF
DNA: TGTGCCAGCAGCTCCACAGCTTACGGCACTGAAGCTTTCTTT
V: TRBV7-9
J: TRBJ1-1
size: -
D: -

CDR3: CASSYSTGGQNEQFF
DNA: TGTGCCAGCAGTTACTCGACAGGGGGCCAGAATGAGCAGTTCTTC
V: TRBV6-5
J: TRBJ2-1
size: -
D: TRBD1

CDR3: CASSLANIIYNEQFF
DNA: TGTGCCAGCAGTTTGGCTAACATTATATACAATGAGCAGTTCTTC
V: TRBV6-2/TRBV6-3
J: TRBJ2-1
size: few
D: -

CDR3: CASRQMTGDRPLHF
DNA: TGCGCCAGCAGACAAATGACAGGGGATAGGCCCCTCCACTTT
V: TRBV5-1
J: TRBJ1-6
size: -
D: TRBD1

CDR3: CSVSDRVPYEQYF
DNA: TGCAGCGTTTCGGACAGGGTGCCCTACGAGCAGTACTTC
V: TRBV29-1
J: TRBJ2-7
size: -
D: TRBD1

CDR3: CATSRGAETYEQYF
DNA: TGTGCCACCAGCAGAGGGGCAGAAACCTACGAGCAGTACTTC
V: TRBV15
J: TRBJ2-7
size: -
D: -

CDR3: CSARGARETQYF
DNA: TGCAGTGCTAGGGGGGCGCGGGAGACCCAGTACTTC
V: TRBV20-1
J: TRBJ2-5
size: few
D: -

CDR3: CSARPTSSYNEQFF
DNA: TGCAGTGCTAGGCCGACTAGCTCTTACAATGAGCAGTTCTTC
V: TRBV20-1
J: TRBJ2-1
size: many
D: TRBD2

CDR3: CASSFSGQGGIRATDTQYF
DNA: TGTGCCAGCAGCTTTAGCGGACAGGGCGGCATTAGGGCCACAGATACGCAGTATTTT
V: TRBV7-2
J: TRBJ2-3
size: many
D: TRBD1

CDR3: CASRPDRTSYNEQFF
DNA: TGTGCCAGCAGGCCTGACAGGACCTCCTACAATGAGCAGTTCTTC
V: TRBV7-8
J: TRBJ2-1
size: many
D: -

CDR3: CASSYSIRSVTEAFF
DNA: TGTGCCAGCAGTTACTCGATACGGTCCGTGACTGAAGCTTTCTTT
V: TRBV6-2/TRBV6-3
J: TRBJ1-1
size: -
D: -

CDR3: CASSPSSGRRYEQYF
DNA: TGCGCCAGCAGCCCCTCTAGCGGGAGGAGGTACGAGCAGTACTTC
V: TRBV4-3
J: TRBJ2-7
size: many
D: TRBD2

CDR3: CASSSGSGLETQYF
DNA: TGCGCCAGCAGCTCGGGTAGCGGGCTGGAGACCCAGTACTTC
V: TRBV5-1
J: TRBJ2-5
size: -
D: TRBD2

CDR3: CAISGFGARGGYNEQFF
DNA: TGTGCCATCAGTGGGTTCGGCGCCAGGGGGGGATACAATGAGCAGTTCTTC
V: TRBV10-3
J: TRBJ2-1
size: few
D: -

CDR3: CATSPPVGTGGRTGELFF
DNA: TGTGCCACCAGTCCCCCTGTAGGTACAGGGGGCAGGACCGGGGAGCTGTTTTTT
V: TRBV24-1
J: TRBJ2-2
size: few
D: TRBD1

CDR3: CASSIADSWQETQYF
DNA: TGTGCCAGTAGTATAGCCGACAGTTGGCAAGAGACCCAGTACTTC
V: TRBV19
J: TRBJ2-5
size: many
D: -

CDR3: CASSIQGGANVLTF
DNA: TGTGCCAGCAGCATTCAGGGTGGGGCCAACGTCCTGACTTTC
V: TRBV5-4
J: TRBJ2-6
size: -
D: -

CDR3: CASSPASEDEQFF
DNA: TGTGCCAGCAGCCCCGCAAGCGAGGATGAGCAGTTCTTC
V: TRBV7-2
J: TRBJ2-1
size: -
D: -

CDR3: CASRYRGAYNEQFF
DNA: TGTGCCAGCCGATATAGGGGCGCCTACAATGAGCAGTTCTTC
V: TRBV6-5
J: TRBJ2-1
size: few
D: -

CDR3: CASRLAGAHEQYF
DNA: TGTGCCTCCCGGCTAGCGGGAGCCCACGAGCAGTACTTC
V: TRBV6-5
J: TRBJ2-7
size: many
D: TRBD2

CDR3: CASSSGAGYNEQFF
DNA: TGCGCCAGCAGCTCGGGGGCGGGCTACAATGAGCAGTTCTTC
V: TRBV5-1
J: TRBJ2-1
size: many
D: -

CDR3: CASSLVRNTGELFF
DNA: TGTGCCAGCAGCTTGGTCCGGAACACCGGGGAGCTGTTTTTT
V: TRBV7-8
J: TRBJ2-2
size: many
D: -

CDR3: CASSWTSEGEQFF
DNA: TGTGCCAGCAGTTGGACTAGCGAAGGGGAGCAGTTCTTC
V: TRBV12-3/TRBV12-4
J: TRBJ2-1
size: -
D: TRBD2

CDR3: CASRRGGGYTF
DNA: TGTGCCAGCCGCCGGGGGGGTGGCTACACCTTC
V: TRBV7-2
J: TRBJ1-2
size: few
D: -

CDR3: CASSEGFGTGQFF
DNA: TGCGCCAGCAGTGAGGGATTCGGGACAGGGCAGTTCTTC
V: TRBV10-1
J: TRBJ2-1
size: -
D: TRBD1

CDR3: CASSYGATQYF
DNA: TGTGCCAGCAGTTATGGAGCGACCCAGTACTTC
V: TRBV12-3/TRBV12-4
J: TRBJ2-5
size: many
D: -

CDR3: CASSFGGTSTEQFF
DNA: TGTGCCAGCAGTTTTGGTGGGACTAGCACTGAGCAGTTCTTC
V: TRBV28
J: TRBJ2-1
size: few
D: TRBD2

CDR3: CASSQVETQYF
DNA: TGTGCCAGCAGCCAAGTGGAGACCCAGTACTTC
V: TRBV3-1
J: TRBJ2-5
size: many
D: -

CDR3: CASSFTGALTDTQYF
DNA: TGCGCCAGCAGCTTTACAGGGGCGCTCACAGATACGCAGTATTTT
V: TRBV5-1
J: TRBJ2-3
size: many
D: TRBD1

CDR3: CTSSQAGGPGDTQYF
DNA: TGCACCAGCAGCCAAGCGGGAGGGCCGGGAGATACGCAGTATTTT
V: TRBV1
J: TRBJ2-3
size: many
D: -

CDR3: CASSLQTGTEAFF
DNA: TGTGCCAGCAGCTTACAGACAGGAACTGAAGCTTTCTTT
V: TRBV7-9
J: TRBJ1-1
size: -
D: -

CDR3: CASSLVGGGGMNTEAFF
DNA: TGTGCCAGCAGTTTAGTCGGAGGGGGCGGGATGAACACTGAAGCTTTCTTT
V: TRBV28
J: TRBJ1-1
size: few
D: TRBD1

CDR3: CASSLVAGATTGELFF
DNA: TGCGCCAGCAGCTTGGTAGCGGGAGCGACCACCGGGGAGCTGTTTTTT
V: TRBV5-1
J: TRBJ2-2
size: many
D: TRBD2

CDR3: CASSLVSGPGELFF
DNA: TGTGCCAGCAGCTTAGTGTCAGGACCCGGGGAGCTGTTTTTT
V: TRBV7-6
J: TRBJ2-2
size: many
D: -

CDR3: CASSTGTSGSWGTQYF
DNA: TGTGCCAGCAGCACCGGGACTAGCGGGAGCTGGGGGACCCAGTACTTC
V: TRBV7-2
J: TRBJ2-5
size: many
D: TRBD2

CDR3: CSGLIGARPDTQYF
DNA: TGCAGTGGCCTGATAGGGGCCCGTCCAGATACGCAGTATTTT
V: TRBV20-1
J: TRBJ2-3
size: -
D: -

CDR3: CASSQDSPSGASGSGNEQFF
DNA: TGCGCCAGCAGCCAAGATAGCCCCTCCGGGGCTAGCGGGAGTGGGAATGAGCAGTTCTTC
V: TRBV4-1
J: TRBJ2-1
size: -
D: TRBD2

CDR3: CASSQTRQPQHF
DNA: TGTGCCAGCAGTCAGACGCGTCAGCCCCAGCATTTT
V: TRBV6-2/TRBV6-3
J: TRBJ1-5
size: many
D: -

CDR3: CSARVRLAANYNEQFF
DNA: TGCAGTGCTAGAGTTAGGCTAGCGGCCAACTACAATGAGCAGTTCTTC
V: TRBV20-1
J: TRBJ2-1
size: few
D: TRBD2

CDR3: CASSMDSYNEQFF
DNA: TGTGCCAGCAGCATGGACAGCTACAATGAGCAGTTCTTC
V: TRBV6-1
J: TRBJ2-1
size: few
D: -

CDR3: CASSDPRDTQYF
DNA: TGTGCCAGCAGTGACCCGAGAGATACGCAGTATTTT
V: TRBV7-9
J: TRBJ2-3
size: many
D: -

CDR3: CASSQASGYNEQFF
DNA: TGCGCCAGCAGTCAAGCTAGCGGCTACAATGAGCAGTTCTTC
V: TRBV23-1
J: TRBJ2-1
size: -
D: TRBD2

CDR3: CASSLRRANTGELFF
DNA: TGTGCCAGCAGCTTGCGGCGCGCGAACACCGGGGAGCTGTTTTTT
V: TRBV5-6
J: TRBJ2-2
size: few
D: -

CDR3: CASSFMQGKETQYF
DNA: TGTGCCAGCAGCTTCATGCAGGGTAAAGAGACCCAGTACTTC
V: TRBV11-2
J: TRBJ2-5
size: -
D: -

CDR3: CASSLGDLGSQETQYF
DNA: TGCGCCAGCAGCCTGGGAGATTTGGGGAGCCAAGAGACCCAGTACTTC
V: TRBV5-1
J: TRBJ2-5
size: many
D: -

CDR3: CSALTIDQETQYF
DNA: TGCAGTGCCCTGACTATCGACCAAGAGACCCAGTACTTC
V: TRBV20-1
J: TRBJ2-5
size: many
D: -